This TCR beta chain was recorded in a study of T cell responses to AZD1222 COVID-19 vaccine. Across the whole study: The analysis combined second doses at about 4 or about 12 weeks. Findings and limits, study-wide: With two AZD1222 doses given, Spike-specific TCR breadth and depth both rose. Close to half of spike-specific TCRs reportedly recognize unmutated variant regions. Donors were chiefly white British, with a greater number of females, and clonal diversity was perhaps underestimated.

A note on this clone: Its antigen remains unidentified.

Profiling relied on immunoSEQ multiplex PCR, and the TCRdb table lists in-frame clones only, not all of them. The sample has some 130,000 clones; about nine tenths are singletons. In germline, CDR1 is SGHAT, CDR2 FQNNGV. Between the trimmed V and J ends, which lost 1 base and 7 bases, there was a span of 4 bases. CDR3 size: 12 residues. The TCR originated in an adult in good health. Source: peripheral blood, taken on day 0 of AZD1222 vaccination. V is TRBV11-2 and J is TRBJ1-4; D remains ambiguous. Here the CDR3 reads CASSLVSEKLFF. The CDR3 DNA sequence: TGTGCCAGCAGCTTAGTTAGTGAAAAACTGTTTTTT.